This TCR beta chain is drawn from a study of T cells after posttransplantation cyclophosphamide. Study outcomes and limitations: TRB overlap between skin or GI tissue T cells and blood was limited.

The assay was immunoSEQ multiplex PCR, and TCRdb's table has in-frame clones only and misses some. The sample has about 28,000 clones, about nine tenths seen once. On this clone: Its specificity is not known.

This related bone marrow graft donor gave peripheral blood on the day of marrow donation. The specimen sequenced was PBMCs. This receptor was identified in a man in his fifties.

The CDR3 is CAISGTGADLEQFF. The CDR3 DNA follows: TGTGCCATCAGTGGGACAGGGGCAGACCTTGAGCAGTTCTTC. This chain joins TRBV10-3 and TRBJ2-1; the match to TRBD1 covers 9 bases. Germline V gene sequence: CDR1 ENHRY, CDR2 SYGVKD. This CDR3 is built from 14 residues. With 4 bases clipped from V and 9 bases from J, the junction kept 7 bases outside the gene matches.